This TCR beta chain was sequenced in a study of blood T cell repertoires in COVID-19. This clone has a handful of counts. The table came from immunoSEQ multiplex PCR; TCRdb's copy has only in-frame clones and leaves some out. This table holds 130,000 to 150,000 clones, roughly 88% found once. Sample: PBMCs or T cells enriched from blood (not recorded which). The clonotype originates from a woman in her 30s with acute COVID-19.

This CDR3 reads CATEGTGWDGELFF. The CDR3 region has the DNA TGTGCCACCGAAGGGACAGGGTGGGACGGGGAGCTGTTTTTT. J is TRBJ2-2 and V is TRBV24-1; 9 bases are shared with TRBD1. The ends lost 9 bases at V and 7 bases at J; junction bases unmatched: 8. The CDR3 runs to 14 residues. The germline V gene has CDR1 KGHDR and CDR2 SFDVKD.